Shown below are 19 T cell receptor beta chains from a single sample sequenced in a study of cytomegalovirus exposure and HLA in healthy donors. This table comes from immunoSEQ multiplex PCR, and its TCRdb copy is limited to in-frame clones, with some not included. The sample yields approximately 65,000 clones, 96% seen once. Sequenced: PBMCs. These receptors were obtained from a woman between 18 and 29 years old in good health and CMV-seropositive.

The V gene is TRBV5-1, the J gene TRBJ2-7; unclear D gene. Trimming took off 2 bases at V and 2 bases at J, with 5 bases between the two ends. This CDR3 is 12 amino acids long. CDR1 and CDR2 from the germline V gene are SGHRS and YFSETQ. The CDR3 loop reads CASSLTAYEQYF. DNA of the CDR3: TGCGCCAGCAGCTTAACGGCCTACGAGCAGTACTTC.

This clone was seen a single time. This chain uses TRBV4-2 with TRBJ2-7, with D perhaps TRBD2 (6 bases). Germline V gene lookup returns CDR1 LGHNA and CDR2 YNFKEQ. Trimming left V 0 bases short and J 4 bases short, with 16 bases between. CDR3 length: 16 amino acids. The CDR3 loop is CASSQDLASGGYEQYF. CDR3 DNA sequence: TGTGCCAGCAGCCAAGATCTGGCTAGTGGAGGGTACGAGCAGTACTTC.

The CDR3, as DNA: TGCAGCGTTTGGGGAGGGGTCGGGGAGACCCAGTACTTC. Residues: CSVWGGVGETQYF. The chain couples TRBV29-1 to TRBJ2-5, with 7 positions matching TRBD2. The CDR3 length is 13 residues. Germline V CDR1 and CDR2: SQVTM, ANQGSEA. With V trimmed by 5 bases and J by 5 bases, 8 bases remained unmatched. Full variable domain (remainder filled in from reference TRBV29-1 and TRBJ2-5): SAVISQKPSRDICQRGTSLTIQCQVDSQVTMMFWYRQQPGQSLTLIATANQGSEATYESGFVIDKFPISRPNLTFSTLTVSNMSPEDSSIYLCSVWGGVGETQYFGPGTRLLVL.

The sample holds one count of this clone. The chain links TRBV27 to TRBJ1-1, with 7 bases lining up with TRBD1. Germline V gene lookup returns CDR1 MNHEY and CDR2 SMNVEV (reference sequence). CDR3 length: 15 residues. After removal of 4 bases from V and 1 base from J, the junction contained 6 bases not matched to a gene. The CDR3 here is CASSSYDRANTEAFF. DNA of the CDR3: TGTGCCAGCAGTTCTTATGACAGGGCGAACACTGAAGCTTTCTTT.

In the case of this clone: At one end the junction does not follow the germline gene, possibly because of a read error. The chain couples TRBV10-2 to TRBJ1-5; TRBD1 might be the D (6 bases). The V gene's germline CDR1 is WSHSY and CDR2 SAAADI. This CDR3 is built from 17 residues. CDR3 nucleotide sequence: TGCGCCAGCAGTGATTATCGTGACAGGAGGTTGAATCGGCCCCAGCATTTT. It is translated as CASSDYRDRRLNRPQHF.

The chain has TRBV18 and TRBJ2-7; unclear D gene. CDR1 KGHSH and CDR2 LQKENI come from the germline V gene. V was shortened by 4 bases and J by 6 bases, with 13 bases between the two germline ends. The CDR3 length is 13 residues. CDR3 loop: CASSLQGSSEQYF. The CDR3 DNA reads as TGTGCCAGCTCACTTCAAGGTAGCAGCGAGCAGTACTTC.

This clone was observed a single time. The genes are TRBV7-3 and TRBJ1-2; 7 positions match TRBD1. Germline V gene lookup returns CDR1 SGHTA and CDR2 FQGTGA. The CDR3 contains 13 residues. V lost 5 bases and J lost 5; bases outside the gene matches: 5. In DNA, the CDR3 is TGTGCCAGCAGCGCCGACAGGGTGTATGGCTACACCTTC. Translating it yields CASSADRVYGYTF. The full variable domain, with the rest looked up from reference TRBV7-3 and TRBJ1-2, is GAGVSQTPSNKVTEKGKYVELRCDPISGHTALYWYRQSLGQGPEFLIYFQGTGAADDSGLPNDRFFAVRPEGSVSTLKIQRTERGDSAVYLCASSADRVYGYTFGSGTRLTVV.

The chain is built from TRBV15 and TRBJ1-4; D remains unclear. Germline CDR1 reads LNHNV; CDR2 reads YYDKDF (reference sequence). V was shortened by 8 bases and J by 8 bases, with 15 bases between the two germline ends. The CDR3 is 13 amino acids. The CDR3 nucleotides read TGTGCCACCTCCAGCGGGCTAATCGAAAAACTGTTTTTT. The encoded protein is CATSSGLIEKLFF.

The chain links TRBV5-8 to TRBJ1-4; possibly TRBD1 for D (5 bases). Trimming stripped 7 bases from V and 8 bases from J, with 18 bases between. The CDR3 covers 14 residues. From germline, CDR1 is SGHTS and CDR2 YDEGEE. CDR3 protein: CASYPTGRGEKLFF. Written as DNA, the CDR3 is TGTGCCAGCTACCCGACCGGGAGGGGAGAAAAACTGTTTTTT.

This clone showed up just once. The genes are TRBV9 and TRBJ1-1, with 8 bases aligning to TRBD1. The V and J ends lost 4 bases and 6 bases, in that order; junction bases with no gene match: 8. The CDR3 loop spans 14 amino acids. Per germline, CDR1 SGDLS and CDR2 YYNGEE. CDR3 in amino acids: CASSKGAGGSEAFF. Here the CDR3 DNA reads TGTGCCAGCAGCAAAGGAGCAGGGGGCTCTGAAGCTTTCTTT.

V is TRBV7-6 and J is TRBJ2-5, with D unclear. The CDR3 consists of 12 residues. Germline lookup yields CDR1 SGHVS and CDR2 FNYEAQ. V shed 5 bases and J shed 7 bases, with 11 bases lying between them. The CDR3 DNA reads as TGTGCCAGCAGCCCCCGGTCAGGGACCCAGTACTTC. Residues: CASSPRSGTQYF.

The chain links TRBV28 to TRBJ2-1; TRBD2 might be the D (5 bases). Trimming removed 10 bases at V and 7 bases at J, with 14 bases between. The CDR3 has 12 amino acids. Germline lookup yields CDR1 MDHEN and CDR2 SYDVKM. The DNA of the CDR3 is TGTGCCACATCGGACCGGAGGAATGAGCAGTTCTTC. Protein: CATSDRRNEQFF.

The V call is TRBV7-2, the J call TRBJ2-2; 8 nucleotides match TRBD2. The CDR3 has 15 amino acids. The germline CDR1 and CDR2 sequences are SGHTA and FQGNSA. V was pared by 5 bases and J by 5 bases, with 7 bases of the junction left unmatched. The CDR3 here is CASSGREGYTGELFF. The CDR3 DNA sequence: TGTGCCAGCAGCGGCCGGGAGGGCTATACCGGGGAGCTGTTTTTT.

Regarding this clone: The same CDR3 is also encoded by other DNA sequences in this sample. V and J are TRBV9 and TRBJ1-5; D is ambiguous. The V end lost 4 bases, the J end lost 5 bases, and 10 bases lay between the germline ends. In germline, CDR1 is SGDLS, CDR2 YYNGEE. This CDR3 region has 13 residues. CDR3 DNA sequence: TGTGCCAGCAGCACCCGGGGAGATCAGCCCCAGCATTTT. It yields the protein CASSTRGDQPQHF.

The rearrangement links TRBV4-2 to TRBJ2-7, with a tentative D call TRBD1 (6 bases). This CDR3 spans 15 amino acids. Germline V gene lookup returns CDR1 LGHNA and CDR2 YNFKEQ. V lost 4 bases, J lost 1 base, and 14 bases lay in between. DNA for the CDR3: TGTGCCAGCAGCCGAGAAGGACAGACTTCCTACGAGCAGTACTTC. This encodes CASSREGQTSYEQYF.

This chain joins TRBV29-1 and TRBJ2-5; D is perhaps TRBD1 (5 bases). Germline V gene sequence: CDR1 SQVTM, CDR2 ANQGSEA. V was cut by 5 bases and J by 0 bases, with 13 bases left in between. This CDR3 contains 14 residues. The DNA for the CDR3 is TGCAGCGTTAAAAGGGGTCCCAACCAAGAGACCCAGTACTTC. Amino acid sequence: CSVKRGPNQETQYF.

This chain joins TRBV11-2 and TRBJ2-5; a weak D match, TRBD2 (6 bases). The CDR3 covers 14 residues. The V and J ends lost 8 bases and 0 bases respectively, with 13 bases between them. Looked up from germline, CDR1 is SGHAT and CDR2 is FQNNGV. The CDR3 DNA follows: TGTGCCAGCCTCCAAGGAGGGTACCAAGAGACCCAGTACTTC. Translation gives CASLQGGYQETQYF.

The V and J genes are TRBV9 and TRBJ2-4, with TRBD2 identical over 7 bases. Trimming at V came to 0 bases and at J to 6 bases, leaving 9 bases not matched to a gene. The CDR3 totals 16 residues. Germline CDR1 SGDLS, CDR2 YYNGEE. CDR3 amino acids: CASSVAGGGVRNIQYF. CDR3 nucleotides: TGTGCCAGCAGCGTAGCGGGGGGAGGAGTACGAAACATTCAGTACTTC.

The chain couples TRBV28 to TRBJ2-7; 10 positions match TRBD1. From germline, CDR1 is MDHEN and CDR2 SYDVKM. V was pared by 4 bases and J by 7 bases, with 10 bases of the junction left unmatched. The CDR3 runs 15 residues. CDR3 coding DNA: TGTGCCAGCAGTTCCCCAAGACAGGGGGCGTGGGAGCAGTACTTC. This encodes CASSSPRQGAWEQYF.